Below, 14 T cell receptor beta chains from the same sample are listed, as sequenced in a study of blood T cells in healthy people across ages. The use of a sample-barcoded 5' primer and a J-beta primer mix characterized a second PCR of roughly 7 to 11 cycles. TCRdb reprocessed the 5' RACE reads with MiXCR, giving one entry per CDR3 protein. The sample lists about 1.8 million distinct CDR3 sequences, 49% seen once, with around 2.1% in the top ten. Source material: blood. All receptors come from a woman aged 40 to 50 in good health.

The sample holds one count of this clonotype. The chain joins TRBV4-2 to TRBJ1-2; TRBD1 matches at 7 bases. The V gene's germline CDR1 is LGHNA and CDR2 YNFKEQ. The junction had 9 bases not matched to a gene; V was cut back by 1 base and J by 7 bases. CDR3 length: 15 amino acids. The CDR3 coding sequence is TGTGCCAGCAGCCAAGGAGACAGGGAACTAGGTGGCTACACCTTC. Residues: CASSQGDRELGGYTF.

This clonotype was picked up a small number of times. This chain joins TRBV10-2 and TRBJ2-3; D perhaps matches TRBD2 (6 bases). Germline V gene data show CDR1 as WSHSY and CDR2 as SAAADI. V lost 11 bases and J 1 base, leaving 16 bases between the germline ends. This CDR3 contains 14 residues. DNA for the CDR3: TGCGCCCGCTCCGACCCGGGAGGCACAGATACGCAGTATTTT. Translation gives CARSDPGGTDTQYF.

Only a few counts were recorded for this clonotype. The V call is TRBV28, the J call TRBJ2-1; 11 bases are a match to TRBD1. CDR1 is MDHEN, CDR2 SYDVKM, per germline. The CDR3 loop spans 15 amino acids. V dropped 7 bases and J dropped 4; count of bases not matched to a gene: 6. In nucleotides, the CDR3 is TGTGCCAGCACCCTGGACAGGGGGCAATACAATGAGCAGTTCTTC. It encodes CASTLDRGQYNEQFF.

The chain recombines TRBV4-3 with TRBJ2-1; 9 bases agree with TRBD1. Looked up from germline, CDR1 is LGHNA and CDR2 is YSLEER. Trimming took 0 bases from V and 2 from J; bases not matched to a gene: 5. The CDR3 length is 17 residues. The CDR3 is CASSQDRTGATYNEQFF. Here the CDR3 DNA reads TGCGCCAGCAGCCAAGATAGGACAGGGGCAACCTACAATGAGCAGTTCTTC.

The chain links TRBV13 to TRBJ1-2; a possible D gene is TRBD1 (5 bases). Germline V CDR1 and CDR2: PRHDT, FYEKMQ (reference sequence). V was pared by 3 bases and J by 7 bases, with 9 bases between. The CDR3 runs 12 residues. CDR3 DNA: TGTGCCAGCAGCTTGGGGGTCTTTGGCTACACCTTC. Translating it yields CASSLGVFGYTF.

The chain carries TRBV28 and TRBJ2-1; D gene unclear. The CDR3 spans 13 residues. CDR1 and CDR2 (germline): MDHEN, SYDVKM. The V and J ends lost 1 base and 10 bases respectively, with 11 bases between them. The CDR3 region is CASSLLGYEEQFF. The CDR3 coding sequence is TGTGCCAGCAGTTTATTGGGGTACGAGGAGCAGTTCTTC.

The rearrangement links TRBV6-5 to TRBJ2-1, with TRBD2 matching over 8 bases. The CDR3 spans 18 residues. Per the germline V gene, CDR1 is MNHEY and CDR2 is SVGAGI. J lost 11 bases, V lost 0 bases, and 18 bases had no gene match. CDR3 loop: CASSYSRGTGGASHKQFF. The CDR3 DNA is TGTGCCAGCAGTTACTCCCGAGGTACCGGGGGGGCCTCCCATAAGCAGTTCTTC.

This clonotype was found a few times. The rearrangement joins TRBV4-3 to TRBJ2-1, with 14 bases fitting TRBD2. Germline values: CDR1 LGHNA, CDR2 YSLEER. The CDR3 length is 17 residues. Trimming took 5 bases from V and 4 from J; bases not matched to a gene: 7. The DNA for the CDR3 is TGCGCCAGCAGCTTCCGACTAGCGGGGGGGCAATACAATGAGCAGTTCTTC. This gives the protein CASSFRLAGGQYNEQFF.

In the case of this clonotype: Germline and junction disagree at one end, which may indicate a read error. The chain recombines TRBV29-1 with TRBJ1-2, with unresolved D. The CDR3 is 14 residues long. The germline gives CDR1 SQVTM, CDR2 ANQGSEA. The CDR3 DNA reads TGCGGCGTTGATGACGGGTCGAAATACTATGGCTACACCTTC. The encoded protein is CGVDDGSKYYGYTF.

V is TRBV20-1 and J is TRBJ2-3; 7 bases match TRBD1. CDR3 size: 14 residues. Germline CDR1 and CDR2: DFQATT and SNEGSKA (reference sequence). V lost 5 bases, J lost 2 bases, and 7 bases stayed unmatched. The CDR3: CSAPQGMITDTQYF. The CDR3 coding sequence is TGCAGTGCTCCACAGGGGATGATCACAGATACGCAGTATTTT.

This clonotype has only one observation. The chain recombines TRBV7-9 with TRBJ2-3; no firm D call. Trimming removed 5 bases at V and 2 bases at J, with 14 bases between. The germline CDR1 and CDR2 sequences are SEHNR and FQNEAQ (reference sequence). CDR3 length equals 15 residues. CDR3 DNA: TGTGCCAGCAGCCGCAGCGATAGCTCCACAGATACGCAGTATTTT. As protein: CASSRSDSSTDTQYF.

CDR3 sequence: CASSFVQGRTEAFF. For the CDR3, the DNA is TGTGCCAGCAGCTTTGTACAGGGGAGGACTGAAGCTTTCTTT. This rearrangement joins TRBV7-8 to TRBJ1-1; 7 positions match TRBD1. The CDR3 length is 14 residues. The ends lost 3 bases at V and 5 bases at J; junction bases unmatched: 6. CDR1 is SGHVS, CDR2 FQNEAQ, per germline.

This clonotype was seen a few times. V gene TRBV7-2 combines with J gene TRBJ2-1; either TRBD1 or TRBD2 may fit D (5 bases each). V lost 3 bases to trimming and J lost 8 bases, with 17 bases between them. Germline lookup yields CDR1 SGHTA and CDR2 FQGNSA. This CDR3 contains 15 residues. The CDR3, as DNA: TGTGCCAGCAGCTTTGAACAAGGTGGGACCTATGAGCAGTTCTTC. This encodes CASSFEQGGTYEQFF.

This rearrangement joins TRBV4-3 to TRBJ2-3; TRBD2 is a possible D gene (6 bases). The V end lost 0 bases, the J end lost 4 bases, and 17 bases lay between the germline ends. This CDR3 contains 17 residues. In germline, CDR1 is LGHNA, CDR2 YSLEER. The CDR3 DNA follows: TGCGCCAGCAGCCAAGATGGACCCGGAGGGGAGGCAGATACGCAGTATTTT. Residues: CASSQDGPGGEADTQYF.